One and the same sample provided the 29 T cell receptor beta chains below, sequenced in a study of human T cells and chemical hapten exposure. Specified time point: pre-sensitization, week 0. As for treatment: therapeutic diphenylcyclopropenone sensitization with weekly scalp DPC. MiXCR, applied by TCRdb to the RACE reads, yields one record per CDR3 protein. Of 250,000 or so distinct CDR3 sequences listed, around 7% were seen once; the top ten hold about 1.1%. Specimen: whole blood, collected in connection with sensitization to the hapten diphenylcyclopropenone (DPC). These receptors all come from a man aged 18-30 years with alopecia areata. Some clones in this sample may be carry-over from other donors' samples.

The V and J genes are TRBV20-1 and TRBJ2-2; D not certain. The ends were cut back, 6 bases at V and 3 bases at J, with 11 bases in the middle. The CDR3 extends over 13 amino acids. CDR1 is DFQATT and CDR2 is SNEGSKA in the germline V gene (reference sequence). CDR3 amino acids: CSAKSRYTGELFF. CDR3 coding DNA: TGCAGTGCCAAATCCAGGTACACCGGGGAGCTGTTTTTT.

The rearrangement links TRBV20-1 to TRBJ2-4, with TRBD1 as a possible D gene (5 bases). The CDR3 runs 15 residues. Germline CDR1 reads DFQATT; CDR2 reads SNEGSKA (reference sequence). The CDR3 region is CGATYDSIAKNIQYF. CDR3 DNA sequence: TGCGGGGCAACATACGACAGTATAGCCAAAAACATTCAGTACTTC.

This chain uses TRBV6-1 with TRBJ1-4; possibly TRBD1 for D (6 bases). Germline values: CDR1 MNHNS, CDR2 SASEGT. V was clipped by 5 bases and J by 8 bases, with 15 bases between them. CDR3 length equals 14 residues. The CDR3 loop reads CASSWTVKGEKLFF. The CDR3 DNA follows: TGTGCCAGCAGTTGGACAGTAAAAGGAGAAAAACTGTTTTTT.

Here the CDR3 reads CASSSPGKAQYF. CDR3 in DNA: TGTGCCAGCAGCTCCCCAGGGAAGGCCCAGTACTTC. The chain is built from TRBV7-2 and TRBJ2-5; possible D gene TRBD1, 5 bases. With 4 bases removed from V and 9 bases from J, the gap between germline ends came to 12 bases. The CDR3 is 12 residues long. Germline CDR1 and CDR2: SGHTA and FQGNSA.

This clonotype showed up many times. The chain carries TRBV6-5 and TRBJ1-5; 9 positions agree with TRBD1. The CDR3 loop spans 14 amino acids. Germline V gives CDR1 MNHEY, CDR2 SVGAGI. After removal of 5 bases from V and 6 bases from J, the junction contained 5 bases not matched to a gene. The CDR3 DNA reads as TGTGCCAGCAGTGAACAGGGGGCAGGTCAGCCCCAGCATTTT. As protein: CASSEQGAGQPQHF.

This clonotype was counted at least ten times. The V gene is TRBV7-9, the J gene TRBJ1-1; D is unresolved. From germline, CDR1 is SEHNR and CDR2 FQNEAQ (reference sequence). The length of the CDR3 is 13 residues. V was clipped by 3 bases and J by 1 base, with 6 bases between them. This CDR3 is CASSFYGNTEAFF. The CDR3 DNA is TGTGCCAGCAGCTTTTACGGGAACACTGAAGCTTTCTTT. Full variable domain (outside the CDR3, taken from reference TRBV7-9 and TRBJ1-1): DTGVSQNPRHKITKRGQNVTFRCDPISEHNRLYWYRQTLGQGPEFLTYFQNEAQLEKSRLLSDRFSAERPKGSFSTLEIQRTEQGDSAMYLCASSFYGNTEAFFGQGTRLTVV.

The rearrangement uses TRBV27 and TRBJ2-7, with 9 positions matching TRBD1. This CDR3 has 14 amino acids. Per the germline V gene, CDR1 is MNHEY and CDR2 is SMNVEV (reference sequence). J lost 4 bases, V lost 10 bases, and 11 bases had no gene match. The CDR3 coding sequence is TGTGCCACGGGACAGGGTGGTATAGGGTACGAGCAGTACTTC. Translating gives CATGQGGIGYEQYF.

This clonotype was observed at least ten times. In DNA, the CDR3 is TGTGCCAGCGGGCAGGGCCCTTCCTACGAGCAGTACGTC. This encodes CASGQGPSYEQYV. V gene TRBV6-1 combines with J gene TRBJ2-7, with D maybe TRBD1 (5 bases). Per the germline V gene, CDR1 is MNHNS and CDR2 is SASEGT. Trimming removed 8 bases at V and 1 base at J, with 12 bases between. The CDR3 covers 13 residues.

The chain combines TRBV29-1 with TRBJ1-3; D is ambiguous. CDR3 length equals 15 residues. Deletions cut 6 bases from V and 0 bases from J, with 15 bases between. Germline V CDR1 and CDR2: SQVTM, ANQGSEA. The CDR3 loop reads CSVSRTAASGNTIYF. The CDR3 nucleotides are TGCAGCGTGAGCCGGACCGCCGCCTCTGGAAACACCATATATTTT. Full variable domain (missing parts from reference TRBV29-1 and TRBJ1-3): SAVISQKPSRDICQRGTSLTIQCQVDSQVTMMFWYRQQPGQSLTLIATANQGSEATYESGFVIDKFPISRPNLTFSTLTVSNMSPEDSSIYLCSVSRTAASGNTIYFGEGSWLTVV.

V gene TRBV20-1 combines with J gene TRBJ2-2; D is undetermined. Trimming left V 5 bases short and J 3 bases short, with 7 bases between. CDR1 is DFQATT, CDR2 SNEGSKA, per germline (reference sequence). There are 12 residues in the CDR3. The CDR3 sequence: CSARLYTGELFF. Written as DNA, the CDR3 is TGCAGTGCTCGCCTCTACACCGGGGAGCTGTTTTTT.

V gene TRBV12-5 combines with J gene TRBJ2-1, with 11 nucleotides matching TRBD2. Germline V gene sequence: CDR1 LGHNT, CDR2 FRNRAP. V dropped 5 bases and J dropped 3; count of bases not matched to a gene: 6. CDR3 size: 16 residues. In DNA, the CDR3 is TGTGCTAGTGGTAAATCTAGCGGGGGGAACTACAATGAGCAGTTCTTC. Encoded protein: CASGKSSGGNYNEQFF. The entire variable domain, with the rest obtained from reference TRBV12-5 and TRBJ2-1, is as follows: DARVTQTPRHKVTEMGQEVTMRCQPILGHNTVFWYRQTMMQGLELLAYFRNRAPLDDSGMPKDRFSAEMPDATLATLKIQPSEPRDSAVYFCASGKSSGGNYNEQFFGPGTRLTVL.

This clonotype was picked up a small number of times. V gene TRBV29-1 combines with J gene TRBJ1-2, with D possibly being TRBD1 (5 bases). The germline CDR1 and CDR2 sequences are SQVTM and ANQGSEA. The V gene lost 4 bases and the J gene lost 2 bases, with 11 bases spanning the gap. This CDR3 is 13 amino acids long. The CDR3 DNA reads TGCAGCGTTGGCCCCGGGACCAACTATGGCTACACCTTC. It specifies CSVGPGTNYGYTF.

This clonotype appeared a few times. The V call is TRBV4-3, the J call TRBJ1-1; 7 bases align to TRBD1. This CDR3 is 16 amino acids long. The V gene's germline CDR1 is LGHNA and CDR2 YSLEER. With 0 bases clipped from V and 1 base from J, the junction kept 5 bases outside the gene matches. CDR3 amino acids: CASSQDPRQGNTEAFF. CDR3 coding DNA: TGCGCCAGCAGCCAAGATCCGCGACAGGGGAACACTGAAGCTTTCTTT.

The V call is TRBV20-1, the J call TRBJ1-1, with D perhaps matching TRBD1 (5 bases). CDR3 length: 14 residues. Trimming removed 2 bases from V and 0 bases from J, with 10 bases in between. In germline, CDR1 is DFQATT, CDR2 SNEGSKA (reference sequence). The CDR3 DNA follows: TGCAGTGCTAGATCGGGGGGTTTGAACACTGAAGCTTTCTTT. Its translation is CSARSGGLNTEAFF.

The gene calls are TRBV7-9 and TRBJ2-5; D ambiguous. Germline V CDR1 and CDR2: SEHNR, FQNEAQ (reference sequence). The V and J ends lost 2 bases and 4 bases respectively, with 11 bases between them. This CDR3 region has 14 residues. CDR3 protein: CASSLNVLRETQYF. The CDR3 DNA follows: TGTGCCAGCAGCTTAAACGTACTAAGAGAGACCCAGTACTTC.

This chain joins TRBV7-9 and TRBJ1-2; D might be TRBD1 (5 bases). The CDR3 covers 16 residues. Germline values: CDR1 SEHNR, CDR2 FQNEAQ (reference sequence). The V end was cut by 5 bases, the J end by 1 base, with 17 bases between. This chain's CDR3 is CASSATRGFFNYGYTF. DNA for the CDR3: TGTGCCAGCAGCGCGACGAGGGGTTTCTTTAACTATGGCTACACCTTC. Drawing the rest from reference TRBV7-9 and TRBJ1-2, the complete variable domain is DTGVSQNPRHKITKRGQNVTFRCDPISEHNRLYWYRQTLGQGPEFLTYFQNEAQLEKSRLLSDRFSAERPKGSFSTLEIQRTEQGDSAMYLCASSATRGFFNYGYTFGSGTRLTVV.

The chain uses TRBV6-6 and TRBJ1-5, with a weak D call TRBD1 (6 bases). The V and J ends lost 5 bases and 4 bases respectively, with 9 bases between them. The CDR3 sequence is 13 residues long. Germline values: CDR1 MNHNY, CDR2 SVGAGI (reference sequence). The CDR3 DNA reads TGTGCCAGCAGTGGGACACAAAATCAGCCCCAGCATTTT. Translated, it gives CASSGTQNQPQHF.

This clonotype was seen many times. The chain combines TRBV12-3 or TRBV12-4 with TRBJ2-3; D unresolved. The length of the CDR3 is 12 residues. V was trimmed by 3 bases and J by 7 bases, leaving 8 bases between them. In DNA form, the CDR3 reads TGTGCCAGCAGTTTGGTGCGACATACGCAGTATTTT. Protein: CASSLVRHTQYF.

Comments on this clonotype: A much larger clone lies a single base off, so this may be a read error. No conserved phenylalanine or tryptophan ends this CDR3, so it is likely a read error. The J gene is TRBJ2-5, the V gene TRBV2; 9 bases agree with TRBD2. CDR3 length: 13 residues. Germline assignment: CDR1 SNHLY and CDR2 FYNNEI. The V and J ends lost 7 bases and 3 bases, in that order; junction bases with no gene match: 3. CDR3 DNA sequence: TGTGCCAGCACCAGACTAGCGGAAGAGACCCAGTACTGC. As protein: CASTRLAEETQYC.

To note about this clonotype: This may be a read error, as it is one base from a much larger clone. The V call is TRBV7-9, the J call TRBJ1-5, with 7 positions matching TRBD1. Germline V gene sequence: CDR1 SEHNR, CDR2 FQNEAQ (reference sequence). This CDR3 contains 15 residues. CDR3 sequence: CASSRTGVGNRPQHF. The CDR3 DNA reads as TGTGCCAGCAGCCGAACAGGGGTAGGCAATCGGCCCCAGCATTTT.

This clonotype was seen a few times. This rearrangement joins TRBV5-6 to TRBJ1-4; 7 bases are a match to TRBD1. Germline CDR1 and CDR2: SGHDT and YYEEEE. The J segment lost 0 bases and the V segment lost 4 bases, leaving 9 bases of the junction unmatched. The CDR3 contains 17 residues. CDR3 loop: CASSQTGSGATNEKLFF. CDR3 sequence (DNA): TGTGCCAGCAGCCAGACAGGGTCCGGTGCAACTAATGAAAAACTGTTTTTT.

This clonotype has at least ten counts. This CDR3 reads CASSLAGRPRKAFF. The CDR3 nucleotides are TGTGCCAGCAGCTTAGCGGGCAGGCCGCGGAAAGCTTTCTTT. This rearrangement joins TRBV7-2 to TRBJ1-1; D remains unclear. CDR1 and CDR2 from the germline V gene are SGHTA and FQGNSA. CDR3 length: 14 amino acids. V lost 0 bases to trimming and J lost 9 bases, with 14 bases between them.

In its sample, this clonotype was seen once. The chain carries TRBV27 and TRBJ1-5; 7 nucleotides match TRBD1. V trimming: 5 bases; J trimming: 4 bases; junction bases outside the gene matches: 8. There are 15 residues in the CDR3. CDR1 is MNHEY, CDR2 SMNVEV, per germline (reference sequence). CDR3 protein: CASSMTGTANQPQHF. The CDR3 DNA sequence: TGTGCCAGCAGTATGACCGGGACAGCAAATCAGCCCCAGCATTTT.

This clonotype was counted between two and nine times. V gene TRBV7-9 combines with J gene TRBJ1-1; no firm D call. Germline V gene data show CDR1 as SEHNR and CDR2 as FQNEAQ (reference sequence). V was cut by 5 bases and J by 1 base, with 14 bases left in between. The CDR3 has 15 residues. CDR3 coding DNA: TGTGCCAGCAGCGTAAGAAGGGCCGAGAACACTGAAGCTTTCTTT. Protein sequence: CASSVRRAENTEAFF. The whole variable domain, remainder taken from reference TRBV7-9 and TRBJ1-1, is DTGVSQNPRHKITKRGQNVTFRCDPISEHNRLYWYRQTLGQGPEFLTYFQNEAQLEKSRLLSDRFSAERPKGSFSTLEIQRTEQGDSAMYLCASSVRRAENTEAFFGQGTRLTVV.

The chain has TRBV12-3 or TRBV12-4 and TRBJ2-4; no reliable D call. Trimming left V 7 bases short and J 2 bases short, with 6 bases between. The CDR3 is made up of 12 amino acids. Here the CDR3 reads CASKGPKNIQYF. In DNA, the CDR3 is TGTGCCAGCAAAGGGCCCAAAAACATTCAGTACTTC.

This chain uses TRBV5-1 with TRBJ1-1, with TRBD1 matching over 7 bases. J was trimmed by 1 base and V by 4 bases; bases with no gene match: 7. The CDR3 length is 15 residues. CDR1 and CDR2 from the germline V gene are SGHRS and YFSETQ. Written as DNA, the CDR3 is TGCGCCAGCAGCGGGACAGCGACGGCGAACACTGAAGCTTTCTTT. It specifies CASSGTATANTEAFF.

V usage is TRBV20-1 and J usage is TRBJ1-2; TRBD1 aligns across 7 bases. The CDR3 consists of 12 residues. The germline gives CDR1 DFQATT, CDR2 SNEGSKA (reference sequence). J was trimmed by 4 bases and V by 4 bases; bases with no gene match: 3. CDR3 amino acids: CSAIGTVYGYTF. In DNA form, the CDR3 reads TGCAGTGCTATAGGGACAGTCTATGGCTACACCTTC.

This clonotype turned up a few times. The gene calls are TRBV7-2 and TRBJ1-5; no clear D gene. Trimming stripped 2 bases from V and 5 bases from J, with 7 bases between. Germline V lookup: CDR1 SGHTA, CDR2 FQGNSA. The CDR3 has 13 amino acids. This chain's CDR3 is CASSLNLDQPQHF. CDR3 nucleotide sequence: TGTGCCAGCAGCTTAAACTTGGATCAGCCCCAGCATTTT.

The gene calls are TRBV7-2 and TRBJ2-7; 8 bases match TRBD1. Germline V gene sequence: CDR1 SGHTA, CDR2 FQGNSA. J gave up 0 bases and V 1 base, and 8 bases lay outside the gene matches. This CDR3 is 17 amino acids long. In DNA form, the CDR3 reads TGTGCCAGCAGCTTAGGGGGACCGGGACAGGCCTCCTACGAGCAGTACTTC. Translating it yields CASSLGGPGQASYEQYF.